This T cell receptor beta chain was identified during a study of T-cell memory formation after mild COVID-19 (dated by TCRdb to the early 2020s). Broadly, across the study: Most TCR sequence clusters were specific to one of the two donors. Two young, previously healthy adult volunteers made up the cohort, one male and one female. Longitudinal TCRalpha and TCRbeta repertoire sequencing tracked T-cell clones expanding and contracting after mild COVID-19 in a couple of donors.

The study at large found these results: SARS-CoV-2 specificity was not confirmed for the second-wave clones peaking on day 37. Contracting CD4+ clones appeared mostly in the CM and EM memory subsets, whereas CD8+ clones were enriched in EMRA. Clones that contracted from day 15 to 85 showed balanced CD4/CD8 phenotypes, whereas a second wave of clones that expanded from day 15 to 37 leaned towards CD4+. The study covered only a couple of mild cases, and larger cohorts including severe cases with pre-infection samples were considered necessary. The detection of some responding clones in pre-infection memory suggests that pre-existing cross-reactive memory T cells joined the SARS-CoV-2 response.

Sequenced on an Illumina NovaSeq 6000. TCRalpha and TCRbeta cDNA libraries were built by 5'RACE with constant-segment primers, adding sample barcodes and unique molecular identifiers. Trizol reagent was used to extract RNA from every sample. Library amplification was performed in two PCR steps, and a second sample barcode and Illumina TruSeq adapters were introduced in the second step. Libraries were sequenced on an Illumina NovaSeq with 2 x 150 bp paired-end reads. On the study's bioinformatics: With migec v1.2.7, reads were demultiplexed and then collapsed into UMI-guided consensus sequences. Using mixcr v2.1.11, UMI consensuses were aligned to TRA and TRB V and J templates and then assembled into clonotypes. Clonotypes were classified as expanded or contracted when called significant by both edgeR and NoisET, with noise models trained on biological replicates. For edgeR calls, the cutoffs were a false discovery rate-adjusted p below 0.01 and a log2 fold-change threshold of 1. As an exploratory analysis of dynamics, max-normalized trajectories of the 1000 most abundant clonotypes were examined by PCA with hierarchical clustering. Separately sequenced CD4+ and CD8+ repertoires were used to assign the CD4 or CD8 phenotype of responding clones. The public reads were run again by TCRdb, first through fastp at Q25 and then through MiXCR, and only productive beta chains were kept. Identical CDR3 protein sequences are pooled into one entry, listed with their most common genes and DNA. TCRdb's processing, not the authors', yielded these V and J calls. This sample is represented by roughly 450,000 distinct CDR3 sequences; roughly 20% of them were singletons. Of the sample, 10% to 15% is held by the ten largest clones.

Comments on this clonotype: It has no known antigen specificity. No base-level quality is on record; no much larger clone is a single base apart.

PBMCs were isolated by Ficoll-Paque density gradient centrifugation. The CDR3 holds 16 amino acids from the cysteine to the phenylalanine. The CDR3 DNA has 48 bases and is translated from base 1. CDR1 MGHDK and CDR2 SYGVNS were looked up in the germline V gene. V is cut by 3 bases and J by 7 bases, and the space between the germline ends is 16 bases. The sequencing input was PBMCs or a T cell subset sorted from them (not recorded which). The rearranged chain carries TRBV25-1 and TRBJ1-6; TRBD1 could be the D gene, as 5 bases match. The source is an adult woman who had mild COVID-19 (a few samples of this study predate the infection). The sample titles of this study are shuffled in the database, so cell type and time point are left out; the donor was told from shared clones. The nucleotides read TGTGCCAGCAGTGACCAGGGAGAGGGCTGGAATTCACCCCTCCACTTT. Its translation reads: CASSDQGEGWNSPLHF. The CDR3, completed at both ends by the reference TRBV25-1 and TRBJ1-6 genes, gives the full variable domain EADIYQTPRYLVIGTGKKITLECSQTMGHDKMYWYQQDPGMELHLIHYSYGVNSTEKGDLSSESTVSRIRTEHFPLTLESARPSHTSQYLCASSDQGEGWNSPLHFGNGTRLTVT.